A single TCR beta chain is shown here with its context. What it binds is not known. The ends lost 4 bases at V and 5 bases at J; junction bases unmatched: 7. Germline CDR1 reads SGHNT; CDR2 reads YYREEE (reference sequence). The CDR3 loop spans 15 amino acids. The PCR was carried out with 60 Vbeta primers and 13 Jbeta primers. The protocol was immunoSEQ multiplex PCR, while the TCRdb copy is restricted to in-frame clones and leaves out a portion. The sample shows about 92,000 clones, 70% to 90% of them seen only once. This sample stems from a study of cytomegalovirus exposure and HLA in healthy donors. Study-wide results and limits: Later on, a genetic analysis was performed. It linked a missense variant in DCLRE1C with V- and J-gene trimming of TCR beta. Immune exposure information available was restricted to CMV serostatus.

Sample: PBMCs. The V and J genes are TRBV5-4 and TRBJ1-4, with 8 bases identical to TRBD1. The source is a woman under 30 in good health and CMV-seropositive. CDR3 nucleotide sequence: TGTGCCAGCAGCCCCTCAGGGGGCCAGAATGAAAAACTGTTTTTT. This encodes CASSPSGGQNEKLFF.